Listed below are T cell receptor beta chains from one sample, sequenced in a study of blood T cell repertoires in COVID-19. Sequencing was performed with immunoSEQ multiplex PCR; in TCRdb, only in-frame clones are kept and a portion is missing. The table shows about 80,000 clones, with 60% to 85% occurring only once. Sequenced sample: peripheral blood. The receptors here all came from a human donor in a cohort sampled during active COVID-19. CDR3s include the opening cysteine and the closing phenylalanine or tryptophan. A D gene is named only where the DNA matches it firmly. Rows give clone size only sometimes, using once, few, many, or a class for an expanded clone.

abundance	v_gene	d_gene	j_gene	CDR3aa	CDR3nt
.	TRBV18	.	TRBJ1-1	CASSPNREGAFF	TGTGCCAGCTCACCGAACAGGGAGGGAGCTTTCTTT
.	TRBV12-5	.	TRBJ2-1	CASGPDRFASYNEQFF	TGTGCTAGTGGGCCCGACAGGTTTGCCTCCTACAATGAGCAGTTCTTC
.	TRBV30	.	TRBJ1-1	CAWSRGRGYTEAFF	TGTGCCTGGAGTCGAGGCAGGGGTTACACTGAAGCTTTCTTT
.	TRBV5-6	TRBD1	TRBJ2-7	CASSHWTGSEQYF	TGTGCCAGCAGCCACTGGACAGGGAGCGAGCAGTACTTC
once	TRBV7-3	TRBD2	TRBJ2-5	CASSFFGGWQETQYF	TGTGCCAGCAGCTTCTTCGGGGGGTGGCAGGAGACCCAGTACTTC
many	TRBV11-2	.	TRBJ2-1	CASSIGQNEQFF	TGTGCCAGCAGCATTGGACAGAATGAGCAGTTCTTC
once	TRBV6-5	.	TRBJ2-7	CASRKVTDYEQYF	TGTGCCAGCAGAAAGGTTACAGATTACGAGCAGTACTTC
.	TRBV5-1	.	TRBJ1-1	CASSLGWGGMNTEAFF	TGCGCCAGCAGCTTAGGTTGGGGAGGGATGAACACTGAAGCTTTCTTT
.	TRBV2	.	TRBJ1-6	CATRRAQNSPLHF	TGTGCCACCCGGAGGGCCCAGAATTCACCCCTCCACTTT
few	TRBV7-8	.	TRBJ1-4	CASSLWGRGGRELFF	TGTGCCAGCAGCTTATGGGGCAGGGGTGGGCGTGAACTGTTTTTT
many	TRBV3-1/TRBV3-2	TRBD1	TRBJ2-1	CASSQAQGAWYHEQFF	TGTGCCAGCAGCCAAGCACAGGGGGCTTGGTACCATGAGCAGTTCTTC
.	TRBV7-9	TRBD2	TRBJ2-1	CASSPEVVAGDRDEQFF	TGTGCCAGCAGCCCCGAGGTAGTAGCGGGAGATAGGGATGAGCAGTTCTTC